This is a list of T cell receptor beta chains from one sample in a study of blood T cell repertoires in COVID-19. Data came from immunoSEQ multiplex PCR; TCRdb stores just in-frame clones and leaves some out. The sample lists fewer than 400,000 clones; roughly 90% were seen once. Material: PBMCs or T cells enriched from blood (not recorded which). These receptors all come from a man in his sixties who had recovered from COVID-19. Both conserved end residues are part of each CDR3. The D gene is left open where the match is weak. Not every row has a clone size; where given, it reads once, few, many or a size class.

length	size	V	J	D	CDR3	DNA
15	-	TRBV14	TRBJ2-5	TRBD2	CASSLTSGMQETQYF	TGTGCCAGCAGCCTTACGAGCGGGATGCAAGAGACCCAGTACTTC
13	-	TRBV19	TRBJ1-1	-	CASSADIYTEAFF	TGTGCCAGTAGTGCGGACATATACACTGAAGCTTTCTTT
14	-	TRBV5-1	TRBJ2-5	-	CASSPVGAEETQYF	TGCGCCAGCAGCCCGGTGGGGGCCGAGGAGACCCAGTACTTC
14	-	TRBV19	TRBJ2-4	-	CASSQGNLKNIQYF	TGTGCCAGTAGTCAGGGGAACCTCAAAAACATTCAGTACTTC
13	-	TRBV28	TRBJ1-2	-	CASSLKAGHGYTF	TGTGCCAGCAGTTTAAAGGCAGGGCACGGCTACACCTTC
15	-	TRBV24-1	TRBJ1-1	TRBD1	CATSGYRGRETEAFF	TGTGCCACCAGTGGGTACAGGGGGCGCGAAACTGAAGCTTTCTTT
14	once	TRBV2	TRBJ1-1	TRBD1	CASRSTQGDTEAFF	TGTGCCAGCAGATCGACACAGGGGGACACTGAAGCTTTCTTT
18	-	TRBV9	TRBJ2-3	-	CASSGRGWDWRRGDTQYF	TGTGCCAGCAGCGGAAGGGGATGGGACTGGCGAAGGGGAGATACGCAGTATTTT
15	-	TRBV14	TRBJ2-2	-	CASSQSLGASGELFF	TGTGCCAGCAGCCAAAGTTTGGGCGCGAGCGGGGAGCTGTTTTTT
16	once	TRBV9	TRBJ1-6	-	CASSVGVAGRNSPLHF	TGTGCCAGCAGCGTAGGGGTTGCGGGGCGAAATTCACCCCTCCACTTT
16	-	TRBV5-1	TRBJ2-5	-	CASSLDFHPGQETQYF	TGCGCCAGCAGCTTGGACTTCCACCCGGGCCAAGAGACCCAGTACTTC
14	-	TRBV28	TRBJ1-4	-	CASSLSGGKEKLFF	TGTGCCAGCAGTTTATCGGGTGGTAAGGAAAAACTGTTTTTT
12	-	TRBV3-1/TRBV3-2	TRBJ2-7	-	CASSQDRSEQYF	TGTGCCAGCAGCCAAGATAGGAGCGAGCAGTACTTC
16	-	TRBV4-3	TRBJ1-3	-	CASSTEQGISGNTIYF	TGCGCCAGCAGTACGGAACAGGGCATCTCTGGAAACACCATATATTTT
17	-	TRBV19	TRBJ1-1	TRBD1	CATSPGRDRGLNTEAFF	TGTGCCACCTCCCCCGGGCGGGACAGGGGATTGAACACTGAAGCTTTCTTT
13	-	TRBV2	TRBJ1-1	-	CPGTTSGITEAFF	TGCCCCGGGACTACTTCAGGGATAACTGAAGCTTTCTTT
12	-	TRBV2	TRBJ1-2	TRBD1	CASRDRDYGYTF	TGTGCCAGCAGGGACAGGGACTATGGCTACACCTTC
14	-	TRBV19	TRBJ1-5	TRBD1	CASRAGQGNQPQHF	TGTGCCAGTAGGGCCGGACAGGGCAATCAGCCCCAGCATTTT
17	-	TRBV14	TRBJ2-7	TRBD2	CASSQAASGRATYEQYF	TGTGCCAGCAGCCAAGCGGCTAGCGGGAGGGCGACCTACGAGCAGTACTTC
17	-	TRBV29-1	TRBJ2-1	TRBD2	CSVAPLRLAGRYNEQFF	TGCAGCGTTGCCCCCCTGCGACTAGCGGGTAGATACAATGAGCAGTTCTTC
14	-	TRBV9	TRBJ2-7	TRBD1	CASTGTGDTYEQYF	TGTGCCAGCACCGGGACAGGTGATACCTACGAGCAGTACTTC
14	-	TRBV6-1	TRBJ2-2	-	CASSEAGNTGELFF	TGTGCCAGCAGTGAAGCCGGGAACACCGGGGAGCTGTTTTTT
13	-	TRBV7-2	TRBJ2-5	-	CASSSGIQETQYF	TGTGCCAGCAGCTCAGGGATACAAGAGACCCAGTACTTC
13	-	TRBV5-6	TRBJ2-3	-	CASNQSPRDTQYF	TGTGCCAGCAACCAATCTCCTAGGGATACGCAGTATTTT
15	-	TRBV3-1/TRBV3-2	TRBJ2-7	TRBD2	CASSHDSGGSYEQYF	TGTGCCAGCAGCCACGACAGTGGCGGGAGTTACGAGCAGTACTTC
17	-	TRBV9	TRBJ2-3	TRBD2	CASSEGLAGGPTDTQYF	TGTGCCAGCAGCGAGGGACTAGCGGGAGGGCCCACAGATACGCAGTATTTT
14	-	TRBV6-5	TRBJ1-6	TRBD1	CASSYGTGGSPLHF	TGTGCCAGCAGTTATGGGACAGGAGGCTCACCCCTCCACTTT
16	-	TRBV7-9	TRBJ2-6	-	CASSRGAGRGANVLTF	TGTGCCAGCAGCCGCGGAGCGGGTCGTGGGGCCAACGTCCTGACTTTC
15	-	TRBV28	TRBJ1-5	-	CASSPPRGSNQPQHF	TGTGCCAGCAGTCCCCCTCGAGGTAGCAATCAGCCCCAGCATTTT
15	-	TRBV27	TRBJ2-3	TRBD1	CASRWWDSFTDTQYF	TGTGCCAGCAGATGGTGGGACAGTTTCACAGATACGCAGTATTTT
14	-	TRBV9	TRBJ2-7	-	CASSALTNSYEQYF	TGTGCCAGCAGCGCTCTCACGAATAGCTACGAGCAGTACTTC
17	-	TRBV19	TRBJ1-1	TRBD1	CASSLPGPYLQGAEAFF	TGTGCCAGTAGTTTACCGGGACCTTACCTTCAGGGGGCTGAAGCTTTCTTT
17	-	TRBV5-4	TRBJ2-2	-	CASSQTRLEGNTGELFF	TGTGCCAGCAGCCAGACCCGACTAGAGGGGAACACCGGGGAGCTGTTTTTT
16	-	TRBV30	TRBJ1-5	-	CAWSRDGTIPHQPQHF	TGTGCCTGGAGTAGGGATGGGACAATCCCGCATCAGCCCCAGCATTTT
13	-	TRBV7-2	TRBJ2-5	-	CASSRQIQETQYF	TGTGCCAGCAGCCGACAGATTCAAGAGACCCAGTACTTC
13	-	TRBV19	TRBJ2-4	-	CASSIGPKNIQYF	TGTGCCAGTAGTATAGGGCCCAAAAACATTCAGTACTTC
15	-	TRBV19	TRBJ1-5	-	CASSKTQRSNQPQHF	TGTGCCAGTAGTAAAACACAGCGGAGCAATCAGCCCCAGCATTTT
15	-	TRBV18	TRBJ1-6	-	CASSPIAQKNSPLHF	TGTGCCAGCTCACCAATTGCACAGAAGAATTCACCCCTCCACTTT
12	once	TRBV21-1	TRBJ2-7	-	CVGRTGGAGQYF	TGTGTGGGGAGGACAGGGGGCGCCGGGCAGTACTTC
15	-	TRBV18	TRBJ2-2	TRBD2	CASSPGLENTGELFF	TGTGCCAGCTCACCGGGACTAGAAAACACCGGGGAGCTGTTTTTT
15	-	TRBV24-1	TRBJ2-5	TRBD2	CATSEPEVGGETQYF	TGTGCCACCAGTGAACCAGAGGTGGGGGGGGAGACCCAGTACTTC
16	-	TRBV5-6	TRBJ2-3	TRBD2	CASSNRVAGRGDTQYF	TGTGCCAGCAGCAACCGGGTAGCGGGAAGGGGAGATACGCAGTATTTT
16	-	TRBV28	TRBJ1-5	TRBD1	CASSYLGTGSDQPQHF	TGTGCCAGCAGTTATCTCGGGACAGGATCGGATCAGCCCCAGCATTTT
12	few	TRBV6-1	TRBJ2-7	-	CASSDRNYEQYF	TGTGCCAGCAGTGACAGGAATTACGAGCAGTACTTC
14	once	TRBV28	TRBJ2-7	TRBD1	CASLKLTGTAEQYF	TGTGCCAGCCTTAAACTGACAGGGACCGCCGAGCAGTACTTC
14	-	TRBV5-1	TRBJ2-5	TRBD2	CASSLEASGETQYF	TGCGCCAGCAGCTTGGAGGCTAGCGGTGAGACCCAGTACTTC
15	-	TRBV19	TRBJ1-1	-	CASSVTGFDGTEAFF	TGTGCCAGTAGTGTTACAGGGTTCGACGGCACTGAAGCTTTCTTT
14	-	TRBV15	TRBJ2-7	TRBD2	CATSRGRGRGEQYF	TGTGCCACCAGCAGGGGGAGGGGACGTGGCGAGCAGTACTTC
15	-	TRBV6-5	TRBJ2-7	-	CASRDSRTKSYEQYF	TGTGCCAGCAGAGACTCTCGTACAAAGTCCTACGAGCAGTACTTC
13	-	TRBV7-3	TRBJ2-1	-	CASSLRLADEQFF	TGTGCCAGCAGCTTGCGTCTAGCCGATGAGCAGTTCTTC
17	-	TRBV7-3	TRBJ2-4	TRBD2	CASSLTKGLAGANIQYF	TGTGCCAGCAGCTTAACGAAGGGACTAGCGGGAGCTAACATTCAGTACTTC